This is a list of T cell receptor beta chains from one sample in a study of blood T cell repertoires in COVID-19. Some clones are missing from TCRdb's copy, which holds only in-frame ones; the method was immunoSEQ multiplex PCR. The data contain approximately 70,000 clones, approximately 93% of them seen just once; the ten biggest clones take up roughly 2.6%. Sequenced material: peripheral blood. Source of these receptors: a man aged 45-65 years with COVID-19, enrolled during active disease. The CDR3 runs from the conserved cysteine through the conserved F or W. The order of the fields is V gene, J gene, clone size, D gene, CDR3 DNA, CDR3 protein. D genes are given only for firm matches. Not every row has a clone size; where given, it reads once, few, many or a size class.

TRBV28	TRBJ1-4	once	TRBD1	TGTGCCAGCATCCCAGGGGGTCTAACAACTAATGAAAAACTGTTTTTT	CASIPGGLTTNEKLFF
TRBV7-9	TRBJ2-3	few	TRBD2	TGTGCCAGCAGTACCGGGACTAGAAACACAGATACGCAGTATTTT	CASSTGTRNTDTQYF
TRBV7-2	TRBJ2-1	-	TRBD2	TGTGCCAGCTTACTGGGAGGGCCCGGGTCCTACAATGAGCAGTTCTTC	CASLLGGPGSYNEQFF
TRBV24-1	TRBJ2-3	-	-	TGTGCCACCAGTGGGCTCACAGATACGCAGTATTTT	CATSGLTDTQYF
TRBV29-1	TRBJ1-1	once	TRBD1	TGCAGCGTTACAGGGGGCTCGCTGAACACTGAAGCTTTCTTT	CSVTGGSLNTEAFF
TRBV10-3	TRBJ2-6	-	-	TGTGCCATCAGTGACCCCACCGACTACTCTGGGGCCAACGTCCTGACTTTC	CAISDPTDYSGANVLTF
TRBV5-1	TRBJ1-1	-	TRBD1	TGCGCCAGCAGCGGAACAGGGGTGGAGACTGAAGCTTTCTTT	CASSGTGVETEAFF
TRBV19	TRBJ1-1	-	-	TGTGCCAGTAGTATAAATCCAGGGGCCTACACTGAAGCTTTCTTT	CASSINPGAYTEAFF
TRBV18	TRBJ2-4	-	TRBD1	TGTGCCAGCTCACCGCTTCCGGGACAGGAAAACATTCAGTACTTC	CASSPLPGQENIQYF
TRBV5-6	TRBJ2-3	-	-	TGTGCCAGCAGCTTGCCCCGGGACACAGATACGCAGTATTTT	CASSLPRDTDTQYF
TRBV7-9	TRBJ1-1	-	TRBD1	TGTGCCAGCAGCTCGGGACAGGAGAACACTGAAGCTTTCTTT	CASSSGQENTEAFF
TRBV5-1	TRBJ2-1	-	-	TGCGCCAGCAGCTTGGAAAGCGGAGCCTACAATGAGCAGTTCTTC	CASSLESGAYNEQFF
TRBV19	TRBJ2-4	-	-	TGTGCCAGTAGTATAGATGTGTACAATCCGGACAGAATAGCCAAAAACATTCAGTACTTC	CASSIDVYNPDRIAKNIQYF
TRBV18	TRBJ1-1	-	-	TGTGCCAGCTCACCGACGGGGAACCCGGGGACTGAAGCTTTCTTT	CASSPTGNPGTEAFF
TRBV4-3	TRBJ2-7	-	TRBD1	TGCGCCAGCAGCTATTCCGGGACAGGGGAGGCCTACGAGCAGTACTTC	CASSYSGTGEAYEQYF
TRBV30	TRBJ2-3	once	-	TGTGCCTGGAGCGTCGGAGGGTCGGATACGCAGTATTTT	CAWSVGGSDTQYF
TRBV5-1	TRBJ2-7	-	TRBD1	TGCGCCGGGGAGGGGGACAGGGGATACTACGAGCAGTACTTC	CAGEGDRGYYEQYF
TRBV18	TRBJ1-1	-	-	TGTGCCAGCTCACTTACAGGGACCCGATTGGCTGAAGCTTTCTTT	CASSLTGTRLAEAFF
TRBV18	TRBJ2-1	-	-	TGTGCCAGCTCATTTCGGGTGGAGCGAGATGAGCAGTTCTTC	CASSFRVERDEQFF
TRBV5-1	TRBJ2-3	-	TRBD2	TGCGCCAGCAGCTTGGGGCTAGCGGGCAGCACAGATACGCAGTATTTT	CASSLGLAGSTDTQYF
TRBV7-2	TRBJ2-1	-	-	TGTGCCAGCAGCTTAGCGGGACTGGTAAATGAGCAGTTCTTC	CASSLAGLVNEQFF
TRBV10-3	TRBJ2-5	-	-	TGTGCCATCAGTGACACTAGTGAGACCCAGTACTTC	CAISDTSETQYF
TRBV28	TRBJ1-2	-	-	TGTGCCAGCACCCGCGGTTACTATGGCTACACCTTC	CASTRGYYGYTF
TRBV5-1	TRBJ2-1	-	-	TGCGCCAGCAGGGAGCCAACCAATGAGCAGTTCTTC	CASREPTNEQFF
TRBV30	TRBJ1-3	-	-	TGTGCCAGCAACAGGGTCACAGGAAACACCATATATTTT	CASNRVTGNTIYF
TRBV5-6	TRBJ1-6	once	TRBD1	TGTGCCAGCAGCAAGGGACAGATCTTATATAATTCACCCCTCCACTTT	CASSKGQILYNSPLHF
TRBV29-1	TRBJ2-1	-	TRBD2	TGCAGCGTGCCTAGCGGGAGCTCCTACAATGAGCAGTTCTTC	CSVPSGSSYNEQFF
TRBV4-1	TRBJ1-2	once	-	TGCGCCAGCAGCCAAGATCCCGGAGGGAGATTCTATGGCTACACCTTC	CASSQDPGGRFYGYTF
TRBV19	TRBJ2-6	-	TRBD1	TGTGCCAGTAAGGGGGACAGGCCCTCTGGGGCCAACGTCCTGACTTTC	CASKGDRPSGANVLTF
TRBV15	TRBJ2-7	once	-	TGTGCCACCAGCAGAGTTGGGAGCGGGCCAGCCTACGAGCAGTACTTC	CATSRVGSGPAYEQYF
TRBV28	TRBJ2-2	-	TRBD1	TGTGCCAGCAGTTTGGGACAGTCGAACACCGGGGAGCTGTTTTTT	CASSLGQSNTGELFF
TRBV4-3	TRBJ2-1	-	TRBD1	TGCGCCAGCAGCCAAGATCCTCGGGACAGGGGGAATGAGCAGTTCTTC	CASSQDPRDRGNEQFF
TRBV7-9	TRBJ1-1	-	-	TGTGCCAGCAGCTCACAGGGTGACGCTGAAGCTTTCTTT	CASSSQGDAEAFF
TRBV30	TRBJ2-1	-	TRBD2	TGTGCCTGGAGTGCGACACTCACTAGCGGTCCGGGGAATGAGCAGTTCTTC	CAWSATLTSGPGNEQFF
TRBV5-1	TRBJ2-2	-	-	TGCGCCAGCGCTTTAGGGACTAACACCGGGGAGCTGTTTTTT	CASALGTNTGELFF
TRBV19	TRBJ2-2	-	TRBD2	TGTGCCAGTAGTGGGCGGGAGGGCCTCACCGGGGAGCTGTTTTTT	CASSGREGLTGELFF
TRBV5-1	TRBJ2-5	-	TRBD1	TGCGCCAGCAGCTTGGAGGGACAGGGGGCGAGCGGAGAGACCCAGTACTTC	CASSLEGQGASGETQYF
TRBV18	TRBJ2-3	-	-	TGTGCCAGCTCACTGACGGCCCCGACTAGCACAGATACGCAGTATTTT	CASSLTAPTSTDTQYF
TRBV6-5	TRBJ2-7	-	-	TGTGCCAGCAGTCTCACGGGAGCCTACGAGCAGTACTTC	CASSLTGAYEQYF
TRBV5-1	TRBJ1-1	-	-	TGCGCCAGCAGCTTGGTCGGTAATTTGAACACTGAAGCTTTCTTT	CASSLVGNLNTEAFF
TRBV7-3	TRBJ2-3	few	-	TGTGCCAGCAGCCCCATCGCGGGTACGCAGTATTTT	CASSPIAGTQYF
TRBV6-5	TRBJ1-1	-	TRBD1	TGTGCCAGCAGTTTAATAACCGGGACAGGGATTGAAGCTTTCTTT	CASSLITGTGIEAFF
TRBV7-3	TRBJ1-4	-	-	TGTGCCAGCAGCTTAAAGGGGGACCTAAAGGTAAATGAAAAACTGTTTTTT	CASSLKGDLKVNEKLFF
TRBV7-9	TRBJ2-1	-	TRBD2	TGTGCCAGCAGCCCACTAGCGGGGACGTTCAATGAGCAGTTCTTC	CASSPLAGTFNEQFF
TRBV7-8	TRBJ2-1	-	TRBD1	TGTGCCAGCAGCCGGAGACAGGGGAGTGAGCAGTTCTTC	CASSRRQGSEQFF
TRBV15	TRBJ1-2	-	-	TGTGCCACCAGCAGAGATAGAGAAGTCGGCTACACCTTC	CATSRDREVGYTF
TRBV6-1	TRBJ2-7	-	-	TGTGCCAGCAGTGACCCAGACTTATACTCCTACGAGCAGTACTTC	CASSDPDLYSYEQYF
TRBV3-1/TRBV3-2	TRBJ2-1	-	TRBD2	TGTGCCAGCAGCCTAGGGCGGGGGGTGGTACGGAATGAGCAGTTCTTC	CASSLGRGVVRNEQFF
TRBV18	TRBJ2-5	-	-	TGTGCCAGCTCCCGTAGGAAGGGGGACCTTCAAGAGACCCAGTACTTC	CASSRRKGDLQETQYF
TRBV2	TRBJ1-5	-	TRBD1	TGTGCCAGCAGTGAAGATCAGGGGGCGCGACAGCCCCAGCATTTT	CASSEDQGARQPQHF
TRBV28	TRBJ2-3	-	-	TGTGCCAGCAGTTTACCCTCGGGCACAGATACGCAGTATTTT	CASSLPSGTDTQYF